This T cell receptor beta chain was sequenced for a study of blood T cell repertoires in COVID-19. For the study at large: Samples representing acute and convalescent COVID-19 were sourced from the United States, Italy and Spain. T cells, B-cell-depleted T cells, or PBMCs supplied cDNA or gDNA.

Under the authors' procedure: Amplification of reference gene primers was used by the study to estimate nucleated cell counts. Only in-frame clones appear in the TCRdb table, and some are missing; sequencing was by immunoSEQ multiplex PCR. The V and J calls and the clone size are those of that table, but D and trimming were determined from the DNA. The data hold 85,000 to 130,000 clones, with 87% observed a single time. V was cut by 6 bases and J by 0 bases, with 12 bases left in between. Per the germline V gene, CDR1 is SGHVS and CDR2 is FQNEAQ. The CDR3 has 15 residues. V gene TRBV7-8 combines with J gene TRBJ2-1; D ambiguous. This TCR came from a man aged 45 to 65 with acute or convalescent COVID-19. The sample taken for sequencing was peripheral blood. The CDR3 region is CASRPGRSSYNEQFF. CDR3 sequence (DNA): TGTGCCAGCAGGCCAGGCCGAAGCTCCTACAATGAGCAGTTCTTC.